A single sample gave rise to the 14 T cell receptor beta chains below, sequenced in a study of T cell responses to AZD1222 COVID-19 vaccine. The table came from immunoSEQ multiplex PCR; TCRdb's copy has only in-frame clones and leaves some out. The profile shows about 150,000 clones, approximately 90% of them singletons. The sample consisted of peripheral blood, taken 28 days after the second AZD1222 dose. The source of these receptors is an adult who received the AZD1222 COVID-19 vaccine.

There are a few counts of this clone. The chain couples TRBV10-3 to TRBJ2-1; TRBD1 is a possible D gene (6 bases). The V and J ends lost 5 bases and 6 bases respectively, with 20 bases between them. There are 16 residues in the CDR3. The germline gives CDR1 ENHRY, CDR2 SYGVKD. This CDR3 reads CAISTITGRNGNEQFF. In nucleotides, the CDR3 is TGTGCCATCAGTACAATCACAGGGAGAAATGGCAATGAGCAGTTCTTC.

This chain connects TRBV3-1 (or the pseudogene TRBV3-2) to TRBJ1-1; 8 bases match TRBD1. V was clipped by 3 bases and J by 5 bases; unmatched bases: 2. The CDR3 covers 13 residues. Germline V gives CDR1 LGHDT, CDR2 YNNKEL (reference sequence). The CDR3 bases are TGTGCCAGCAGCCACGACAGGGGTACTGAAGCTTTCTTT. The encoded protein is CASSHDRGTEAFF.

The rearrangement joins TRBV6-5 to TRBJ1-2, with 10 bases aligning to TRBD1. The CDR3 has 14 amino acids. Germline CDR1 reads MNHEY; CDR2 reads SVGAGI. J gave up 8 bases and V 5 bases, and 8 bases lay outside the gene matches. CDR3 nucleotides: TGTGCCAGCAGTCAGTCCCGGGACAGGGGCGGCTACACCTTC. Residues: CASSQSRDRGGYTF.

The chain employs TRBV5-1 and TRBJ1-5, with a weak D call TRBD1 (5 bases). This CDR3 region has 13 residues. In germline, CDR1 is SGHRS, CDR2 YFSETQ. V lost 2 bases to trimming and J lost 4 bases, with 7 bases between them. DNA for the CDR3: TGCGCCAGCAGCTTTCGGGGGAATCAGCCCCAGCATTTT. Amino acid sequence: CASSFRGNQPQHF.

V and J are TRBV28 and TRBJ2-7, with 8 bases identical to TRBD2. Germline CDR1 is MDHEN and CDR2 is SYDVKM. CDR3 size: 15 residues. V shed 1 base, J shed 2 bases, and the junction held 4 bases outside the gene matches. The CDR3 here is CASSLLREVAYEQYF. CDR3 DNA sequence: TGTGCCAGCAGTTTATTGCGGGAGGTGGCCTACGAGCAGTACTTC.

This chain joins TRBV7-2 and TRBJ2-5; 10 positions match TRBD1. V trimming: 5 bases; J trimming: 2 bases; junction bases outside the gene matches: 5. The germline CDR1 and CDR2 sequences are SGHTA and FQGNSA. This CDR3 has 15 residues. The CDR3 DNA reads as TGTGCCAGCAGCCCCCGGGACAGGGGTCAAGAGACCCAGTACTTC. Its translation: CASSPRDRGQETQYF.

The chain links TRBV9 to TRBJ2-7; the D gene is possibly TRBD1 (6 bases). V was clipped by 4 bases and J by 1 base, with 18 bases between them. Per germline, CDR1 SGDLS and CDR2 YYNGEE. The CDR3 runs 16 residues. The CDR3 region is CASSPRSGQPSYEQYF. The CDR3, as DNA: TGTGCCAGCAGCCCCCGTTCGGGACAACCTTCCTACGAGCAGTACTTC.

This chain uses TRBV5-1 with TRBJ2-3; D not resolved. This CDR3 has 15 amino acids. Trimming shortened V by 1 base and J by 0 bases, and 9 bases separated the two germline ends. The germline gives CDR1 SGHRS, CDR2 YFSETQ. CDR3 nucleotide sequence: TGCGCCAGCAGCTTGTTCACCGGAAGCACAGATACGCAGTATTTT. It codes for CASSLFTGSTDTQYF.

CDR3 region: CASSVGRATYGYTF. The CDR3 region has the DNA TGTGCCAGCAGCGTAGGAAGGGCTACCTATGGCTACACCTTC. The rearrangement joins TRBV9 to TRBJ1-2; no firm D call. The germline V and J ends were trimmed by 0 bases and 4 bases, with 10 bases remaining between them. The CDR3 has 14 residues. The germline CDR1 and CDR2 sequences are SGDLS and YYNGEE.

The chain links TRBV6-4 to TRBJ2-1, with a possible D match to TRBD1 (6 bases). The CDR3 totals 14 residues. V lost 4 bases and J lost 6, with 13 bases in between. Germline CDR1 reads MRHNA; CDR2 reads SNTAGT. DNA of the CDR3: TGTGCCAGCAGTGTAAGCAGGGGTGGCAATGAGCAGTTCTTC. Translating it yields CASSVSRGGNEQFF.

The CDR3 loop is CASSLMGFEGGTEAFF. The CDR3 DNA follows: TGTGCCAGCAGCTTGATGGGTTTCGAAGGGGGCACTGAAGCTTTCTTT. The chain uses TRBV5-4 and TRBJ1-1; perhaps TRBD1 as D (6 bases). V was shortened by 1 base and J by 4 bases, with 17 bases between the two germline ends. Germline lookup yields CDR1 SGHNT and CDR2 YYREEE (reference sequence). This CDR3 is 16 amino acids long.

The V gene is TRBV9, the J gene TRBJ1-1; a possible D gene is TRBD1 (6 bases). The CDR3 runs to 13 residues. V was shortened by 2 bases and J by 7 bases, with 12 bases between the two germline ends. The germline V gene encodes CDR1 SGDLS and CDR2 YYNGEE. The CDR3 DNA reads as TGTGCCAGCAGCGTCAGTACACAGGGTGAAGCTTTCTTT. This sequence encodes CASSVSTQGEAFF.

V gene TRBV5-4 combines with J gene TRBJ2-5; D call uncertain. CDR3 length: 14 amino acids. V was clipped by 0 bases and J by 5 bases, with 11 bases between them. Per germline, CDR1 SGHNT and CDR2 YYREEE (reference sequence). The CDR3 region is CASSLVALRETQYF. CDR3 DNA: TGTGCCAGCAGCTTGGTGGCTTTGAGGGAGACCCAGTACTTC.

V usage is TRBV7-9 and J usage is TRBJ1-4; tentative D call: TRBD1 (5 bases). V shed 2 bases and J shed 8 bases, with 15 bases lying between them. From germline, CDR1 is SEHNR and CDR2 FQNEAQ (reference sequence). The CDR3 consists of 15 residues. CDR3 nucleotides: TGTGCCAGCAGCTTACAGGGAGCTAAAGACGAAAAACTGTTTTTT. Translated: CASSLQGAKDEKLFF.